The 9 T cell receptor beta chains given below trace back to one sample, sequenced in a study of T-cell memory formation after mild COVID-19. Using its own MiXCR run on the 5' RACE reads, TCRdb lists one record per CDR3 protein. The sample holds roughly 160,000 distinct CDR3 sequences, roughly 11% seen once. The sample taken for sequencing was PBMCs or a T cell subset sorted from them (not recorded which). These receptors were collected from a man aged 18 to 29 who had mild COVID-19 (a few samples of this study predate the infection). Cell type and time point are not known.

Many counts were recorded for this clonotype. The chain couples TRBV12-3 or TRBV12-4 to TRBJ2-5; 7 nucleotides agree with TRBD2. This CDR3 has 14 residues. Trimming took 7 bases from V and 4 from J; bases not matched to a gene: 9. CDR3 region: CASTTFGGGETQYF. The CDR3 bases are TGTGCCAGCACCACCTTTGGCGGGGGAGAGACCCAGTACTTC.

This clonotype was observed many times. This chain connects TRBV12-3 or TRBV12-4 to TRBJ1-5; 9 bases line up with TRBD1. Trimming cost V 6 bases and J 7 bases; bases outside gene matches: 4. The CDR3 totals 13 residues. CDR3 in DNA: TGTGCCAGCAGATCGGACAGGGGACAGCCCCAGCATTTT. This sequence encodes CASRSDRGQPQHF.

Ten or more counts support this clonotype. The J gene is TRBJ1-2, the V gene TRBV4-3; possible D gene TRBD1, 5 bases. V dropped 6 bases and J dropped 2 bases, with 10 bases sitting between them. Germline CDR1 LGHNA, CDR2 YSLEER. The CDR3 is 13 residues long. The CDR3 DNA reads TGCGCCAGCAGTTCGGGACCGAACTATGGCTACACCTTC. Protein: CASSSGPNYGYTF.

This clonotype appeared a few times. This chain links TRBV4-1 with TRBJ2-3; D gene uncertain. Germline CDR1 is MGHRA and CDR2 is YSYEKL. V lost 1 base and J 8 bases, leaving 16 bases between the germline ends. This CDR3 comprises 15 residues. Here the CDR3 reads CASSQVGRPSGTQYF. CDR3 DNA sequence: TGCGCCAGCAGCCAAGTTGGCCGGCCGTCGGGTACGCAGTATTTT.

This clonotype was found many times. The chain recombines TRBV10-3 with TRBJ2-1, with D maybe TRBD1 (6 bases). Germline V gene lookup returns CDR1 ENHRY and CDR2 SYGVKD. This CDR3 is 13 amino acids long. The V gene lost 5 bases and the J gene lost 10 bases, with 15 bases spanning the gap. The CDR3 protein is CAISRQEFQEQFF. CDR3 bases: TGTGCCATCAGTCGACAGGAATTCCAAGAGCAGTTCTTC.

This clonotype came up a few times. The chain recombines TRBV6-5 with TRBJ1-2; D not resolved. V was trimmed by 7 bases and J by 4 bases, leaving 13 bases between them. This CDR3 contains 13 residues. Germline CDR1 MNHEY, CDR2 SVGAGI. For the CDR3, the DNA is TGTGCCAGCAATTCCCCGACGGCCTATGGCTACACCTTC. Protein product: CASNSPTAYGYTF.

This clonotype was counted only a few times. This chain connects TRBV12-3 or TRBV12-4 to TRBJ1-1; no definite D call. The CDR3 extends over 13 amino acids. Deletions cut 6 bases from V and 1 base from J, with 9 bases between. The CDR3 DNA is TGTGCCAGCAGGACCTCAGGGAACACTGAAGCTTTCTTT. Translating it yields CASRTSGNTEAFF.

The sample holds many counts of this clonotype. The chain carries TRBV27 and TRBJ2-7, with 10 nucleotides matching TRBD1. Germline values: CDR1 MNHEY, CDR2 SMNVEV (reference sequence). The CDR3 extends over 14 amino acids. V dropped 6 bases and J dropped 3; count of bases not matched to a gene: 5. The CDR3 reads CASSRDRGHYEQYF. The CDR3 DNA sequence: TGTGCCAGCAGCCGGGACAGGGGCCACTACGAGCAGTACTTC.

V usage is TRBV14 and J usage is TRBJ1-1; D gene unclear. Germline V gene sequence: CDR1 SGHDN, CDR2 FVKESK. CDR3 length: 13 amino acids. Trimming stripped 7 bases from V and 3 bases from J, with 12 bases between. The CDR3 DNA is TGTGCCAGCAAGGATCGCAGCTACACTGAAGCTTTCTTT. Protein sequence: CASKDRSYTEAFF.